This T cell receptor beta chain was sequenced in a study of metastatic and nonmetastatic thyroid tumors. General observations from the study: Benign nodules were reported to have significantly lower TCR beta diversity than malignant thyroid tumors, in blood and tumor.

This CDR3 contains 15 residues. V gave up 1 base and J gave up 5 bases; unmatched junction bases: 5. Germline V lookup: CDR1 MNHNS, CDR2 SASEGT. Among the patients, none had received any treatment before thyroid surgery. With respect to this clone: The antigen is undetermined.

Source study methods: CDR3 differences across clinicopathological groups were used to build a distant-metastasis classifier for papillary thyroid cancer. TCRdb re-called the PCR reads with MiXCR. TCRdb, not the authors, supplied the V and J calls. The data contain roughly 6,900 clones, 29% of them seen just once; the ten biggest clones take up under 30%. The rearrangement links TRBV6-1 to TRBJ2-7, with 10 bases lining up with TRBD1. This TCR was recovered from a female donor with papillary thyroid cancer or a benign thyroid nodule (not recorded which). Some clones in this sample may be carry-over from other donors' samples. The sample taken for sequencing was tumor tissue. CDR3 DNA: TGTGCCAGCAGTGAAGTAAGGGACAGGGGCGACGAGCAGTACTTC. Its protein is CASSEVRDRGDEQYF.